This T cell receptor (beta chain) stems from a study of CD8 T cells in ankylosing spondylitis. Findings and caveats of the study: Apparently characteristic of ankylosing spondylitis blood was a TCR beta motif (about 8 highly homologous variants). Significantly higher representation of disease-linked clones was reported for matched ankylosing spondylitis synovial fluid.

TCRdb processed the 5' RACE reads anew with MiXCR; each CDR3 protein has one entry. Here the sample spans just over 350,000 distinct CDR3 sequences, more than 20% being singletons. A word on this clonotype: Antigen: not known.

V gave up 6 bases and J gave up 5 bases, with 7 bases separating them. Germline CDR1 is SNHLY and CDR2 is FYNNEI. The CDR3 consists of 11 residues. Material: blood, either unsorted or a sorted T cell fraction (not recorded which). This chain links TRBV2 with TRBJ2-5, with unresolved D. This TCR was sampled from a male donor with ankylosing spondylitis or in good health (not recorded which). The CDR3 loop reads CASSVLETQYF. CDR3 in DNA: TGTGCCAGCAGCGTACTGGAGACCCAGTACTTC.